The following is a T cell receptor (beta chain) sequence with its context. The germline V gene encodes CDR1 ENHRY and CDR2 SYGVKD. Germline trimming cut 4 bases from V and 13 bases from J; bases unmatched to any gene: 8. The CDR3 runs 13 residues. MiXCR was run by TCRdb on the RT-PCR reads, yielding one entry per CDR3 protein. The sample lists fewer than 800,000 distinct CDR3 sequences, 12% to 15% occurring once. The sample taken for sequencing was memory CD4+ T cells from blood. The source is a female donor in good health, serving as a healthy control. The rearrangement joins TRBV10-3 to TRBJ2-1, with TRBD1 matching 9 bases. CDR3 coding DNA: TGTGCCATCAGTGGGGGACAGGGAAAGGTACAGTTCTTC. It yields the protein CAISGGQGKVQFF.